The sequence of this TCR beta chain was determined in a study of T-cell memory formation after mild COVID-19. Researchers used 5'RACE with constant-segment primers to make TCR alpha and TCR beta cDNA libraries that carry sample barcodes and UMIs. TCRdb fed the 5' RACE reads into MiXCR, producing one record per CDR3 protein. The table records some 200,000 distinct CDR3 sequences, roughly a fifth of them present only once. This clonotype was seen more than once but under ten times. The CDR3 loop spans 16 amino acids. Between the trimmed V and J ends, which lost 6 bases and 0 bases, there was a span of 15 bases.

The J gene is TRBJ2-4, the V gene TRBV12-3 or TRBV12-4, with unresolved D. This clonotype was obtained from an adult woman who had mild COVID-19 (a few samples of this study predate the infection). Cell type and time point are not known. Material: PBMCs or a T cell subset sorted from them (not recorded which). CDR3 coding DNA: TGTGCCAGCAGCCCCATTGGATCTATAGCCAAAAACATTCAGTACTTC. It specifies CASSPIGSIAKNIQYF.